This TCR beta chain derives from a study of blood T cell repertoires in COVID-19. About the study: Italy, Spain and the United States were the sources of the convalescent and acute COVID-19 samples. Sample material is recorded as cDNA or gDNA derived from T cells, B-cell-depleted T cells, or PBMCs.

Seattle's enrolled individuals joined amid active infection and were then monitored longitudinally. Per the study methods: Reference gene primer amplification yielded estimated nucleated cell counts. The method was immunoSEQ multiplex PCR; TCRdb's version includes in-frame clones alone and lacks a portion of them. V and J calls and clone size are given by that table; D and trimming were obtained from the DNA. The repertoire has about 52,000 clones, over 75% of them found once; the top ten carry roughly 29%. This clone was recorded a few times. The germline gives CDR1 GTSNPN, CDR2 SVGIG (reference sequence). The CDR3 is 12 residues long. V was shortened by 0 bases and J by 3 bases, with 5 bases between the two germline ends.

The genes are TRBV30 and TRBJ1-2; unclear D gene. The sequence was obtained from a woman of 80 years or more with COVID-19, enrolled during active disease. The sample taken for sequencing was peripheral blood. The chain's CDR3 is CAWSVLYYGYTF. CDR3 sequence (DNA): TGTGCCTGGAGTGTACTGTACTATGGCTACACCTTC.